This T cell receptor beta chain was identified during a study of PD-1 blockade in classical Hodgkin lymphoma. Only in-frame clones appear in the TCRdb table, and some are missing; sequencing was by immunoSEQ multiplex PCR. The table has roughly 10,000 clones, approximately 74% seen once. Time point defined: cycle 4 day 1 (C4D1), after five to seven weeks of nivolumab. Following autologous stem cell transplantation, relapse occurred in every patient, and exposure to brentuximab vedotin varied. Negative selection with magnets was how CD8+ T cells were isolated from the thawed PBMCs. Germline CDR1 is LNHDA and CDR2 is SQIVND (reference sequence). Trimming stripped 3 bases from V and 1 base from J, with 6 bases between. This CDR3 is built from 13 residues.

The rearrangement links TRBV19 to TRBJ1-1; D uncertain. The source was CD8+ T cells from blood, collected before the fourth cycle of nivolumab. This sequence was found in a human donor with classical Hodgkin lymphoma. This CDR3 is CASSMTANTEAFF. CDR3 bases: TGTGCCAGTAGTATGACGGCGAACACTGAAGCTTTCTTT.